A single sample gave rise to the 22 T cell receptor beta chains below, sequenced in a study of blood T cell repertoires in COVID-19. The repertoire was sequenced with immunoSEQ multiplex PCR; TCRdb's copy has only in-frame clones and lacks some. This table holds about 140,000 clones, about 83% found once. The sample taken for sequencing was peripheral blood. Receptors originate from a human donor in a cohort sampled during active COVID-19.

The genes are TRBV28 and TRBJ2-7; 7 positions agree with TRBD1. Unmatched junction bases numbered 4, after V lost 8 bases and J lost 0 bases. This CDR3 comprises 13 residues. CDR1 and CDR2 (germline): MDHEN, SYDVKM. CDR3 in amino acids: CASGQESSYEQYF. Written as DNA, the CDR3 is TGTGCCAGCGGACAGGAAAGCTCCTACGAGCAGTACTTC.

The CDR3 loop reads CASIPDRAKSYEQYF. The CDR3 coding sequence is TGTGCCAGCATCCCCGACAGGGCGAAGTCCTACGAGCAGTACTTC. V gene TRBV2 combines with J gene TRBJ2-7, with TRBD1 matching 7 bases. Germline lookup yields CDR1 SNHLY and CDR2 FYNNEI. This CDR3 is 15 amino acids long. Unmatched junction bases numbered 10, after V lost 7 bases and J lost 1 base.

The V and J genes are TRBV4-1 and TRBJ1-1; the D gene is possibly TRBD1 (5 bases). Between the trimmed V and J ends, which lost 0 bases and 3 bases, there was a span of 8 bases. Germline V CDR1 and CDR2: MGHRA, YSYEKL. The CDR3 loop spans 14 amino acids. CDR3 sequence: CASSQDGGDTEAFF. The DNA of the CDR3 is TGCGCCAGCAGCCAAGACGGGGGGGACACTGAAGCTTTCTTT.

The table lists this clone with a count of one. CDR3 amino acids: CASSHSGVLPDTQYF. Here the CDR3 DNA reads TGCGCCAGCAGCCATAGCGGGGTCCTCCCAGATACGCAGTATTTT. The J gene is TRBJ2-3, the V gene TRBV5-1; 8 bases map to TRBD2. The CDR3 sequence is 15 residues long. CDR1 is SGHRS and CDR2 is YFSETQ in the germline V gene. The V gene end was trimmed by 4 bases and the J gene end by 4 bases; junction bases not matched to a gene: 8.

The V gene is TRBV4-2, the J gene TRBJ2-3, with D possibly being TRBD2 (6 bases). The germline V gene encodes CDR1 LGHNA and CDR2 YNFKEQ. CDR3 length: 17 residues. The germline V and J ends were trimmed by 0 bases and 1 base, with 14 bases remaining between them. The CDR3 spells CASSQDRAASGTDTQYF. The CDR3 DNA is TGTGCCAGCAGCCAAGATCGGGCGGCTAGCGGCACAGATACGCAGTATTTT.

The rearrangement joins TRBV7-2 to TRBJ2-1; D is possibly TRBD1 (6 bases). Between the trimmed V and J ends, which lost 5 bases and 6 bases, there was a span of 14 bases. The CDR3 has 14 residues. CDR1 and CDR2 (germline): SGHTA, FQGNSA. The CDR3 region is CASSQGRALNEQFF. CDR3 sequence (DNA): TGTGCCAGCAGCCAGGGGCGGGCGCTCAATGAGCAGTTCTTC.

This clone was detected a few times. The chain links TRBV11-2 to TRBJ2-2; 11 nucleotides match TRBD2. CDR3 length: 16 amino acids. The J segment lost 1 base and the V segment lost 6 bases, leaving 4 bases of the junction unmatched. Per the germline V gene, CDR1 is SGHAT and CDR2 is FQNNGV. The CDR3 DNA sequence: TGTGCCAGCAGGGGAGGGACTAGCGGGAACACCGGGGAGCTGTTTTTT. Protein product: CASRGGTSGNTGELFF.

This rearrangement joins TRBV6-4 to TRBJ1-6; 7 nucleotides align to TRBD1. The CDR3 covers 11 residues. With V trimmed by 5 bases and J by 16 bases, 5 bases remained unmatched. Germline V gene sequence: CDR1 MRHNA, CDR2 SNTAGT. CDR3 region: CASSLTGDLHF. The CDR3 nucleotides are TGTGCCAGCAGTCTTACAGGGGATCTCCACTTT.

This sequence joins TRBV7-3 and TRBJ2-2; tentatively, D is TRBD1 (5 bases). Trimming took off 0 bases at V and 6 bases at J, with 14 bases between the two ends. The CDR3 extends over 16 amino acids. Germline V lookup: CDR1 SGHTA, CDR2 FQGTGA. CDR3 DNA: TGTGCCAGCAGCTTAACGGGGCCTAGTAGCCCCGGGGAGCTGTTTTTT. Protein sequence: CASSLTGPSSPGELFF.

V gene TRBV21-1 combines with J gene TRBJ2-3; the D segment call TRBD2 is taken from the table without a DNA check. TRBV21-1 is a documented pseudogene. The CDR3 has 18 residues. The CDR3 DNA follows: TGTGCCAGCAGCACTAGAGCGGGGGCCAAGATAAGGACAGATACGCAGTATTTT. This codes for CASSTRAGAKIRTDTQYF.

The chain is built from TRBV11-2 and TRBJ1-1; D call uncertain. Germline CDR1 and CDR2: SGHAT and FQNNGV. The CDR3 extends over 11 amino acids. Trimming shortened V by 5 bases and J by 11 bases, and 12 bases separated the two germline ends. CDR3 residues: CASSTSTPAFF. CDR3 bases: TGTGCCAGCAGCACTTCGACACCCGCTTTCTTT.

Sample share makes this clone medium-sized (0.01 to 0.1%). V gene TRBV6-5 combines with J gene TRBJ1-1; D is possibly TRBD1 (6 bases). The V gene lost 2 bases and the J gene lost 1 base, with 11 bases spanning the gap. Germline CDR1 and CDR2: MNHEY and SVGAGI. This CDR3 comprises 15 residues. This chain's CDR3 is CASSYGVQGNTEAFF. The CDR3 DNA follows: TGTGCCAGCAGTTACGGAGTACAGGGGAACACTGAAGCTTTCTTT.

CDR3 coding DNA: TGTGCCAGCAGCCGAGGTAAGGACTACGAGCAGTACTTC. It codes for CASSRGKDYEQYF. The chain couples TRBV5-6 to TRBJ2-7; D remains unclear. The CDR3 contains 13 residues. V was pared by 4 bases and J by 3 bases, with 11 bases between. CDR1 and CDR2 from the germline V gene are SGHDT and YYEEEE.

This chain joins TRBV13 and TRBJ1-1, with D tentatively TRBD1 (5 bases). V was trimmed by 2 bases and J by 1 base, leaving 11 bases between them. The CDR3 sequence is 15 residues long. Per germline, CDR1 PRHDT and CDR2 FYEKMQ (reference sequence). The CDR3 DNA is TGTGCCAGCAGCTTAAAACCAGGGCGGAACACTGAAGCTTTCTTT. Translating it yields CASSLKPGRNTEAFF.

The CDR3 nucleotides read TGTGCCAGCAGTCGACCGGAGCTAGCCAAAAACATTCAGTACTTC. Amino acid sequence: CASSRPELAKNIQYF. The V gene is TRBV6-6, the J gene TRBJ2-4; D not certain. V lost 5 bases and J 0 bases, leaving 11 bases between the germline ends. The V gene's germline CDR1 is MNHNY and CDR2 SVGAGI (reference sequence). CDR3 length equals 15 residues.

The chain has TRBV6-6 and TRBJ2-1, with TRBD1 matching over 11 bases. There are 15 residues in the CDR3. From germline, CDR1 is MNHNY and CDR2 SVGAGI (reference sequence). After removal of 6 bases from V and 4 bases from J, the junction contained 5 bases not matched to a gene. CDR3 sequence: CASRSGTGGYNEQFF. CDR3 in DNA: TGTGCCAGCAGGTCCGGGACAGGGGGGTACAATGAGCAGTTCTTC.

The J gene is TRBJ2-7, the V gene TRBV12-3 or TRBV12-4; D call uncertain. V was trimmed by 2 bases and J by 7 bases, leaving 9 bases between them. This CDR3 has 12 residues. CDR3 bases: TGTGCCAGCAGTTTATCGATCGGTGAGCAGTACTTC. Translation gives CASSLSIGEQYF.

J is TRBJ1-2 and V is TRBV10-3; 8 bases map to TRBD1. Per germline, CDR1 ENHRY and CDR2 SYGVKD. Trimming at V came to 2 bases and at J to 0 bases, leaving 5 bases not matched to a gene. This CDR3 is built from 16 residues. This CDR3 reads CAISEGDRTSNYGYTF. As DNA, the CDR3 is TGTGCCATCAGTGAGGGGGACAGGACCTCTAACTATGGCTACACCTTC.

This clone was recorded a few times. This sequence joins TRBV19 and TRBJ2-2, with 13 nucleotides matching TRBD2. Per the germline V gene, CDR1 is LNHDA and CDR2 is SQIVND (reference sequence). CDR3 size: 16 residues. The V and J ends lost 5 bases and 5 bases, in that order; junction bases with no gene match: 5. CDR3 loop: CASSSGLAGVTGELFF. The DNA of the CDR3 is TGTGCCAGTAGTTCCGGACTAGCGGGAGTGACCGGGGAGCTGTTTTTT.

This rearrangement joins TRBV7-2 to TRBJ2-7; TRBD1 aligns across 8 bases. This CDR3 has 15 residues. The germline gives CDR1 SGHTA, CDR2 FQGNSA. The V segment lost 1 base and the J segment 2 bases; nucleotides outside the gene matches: 4. The CDR3 loop reads CASSLDRGFPYEQYF. DNA for the CDR3: TGTGCCAGCAGCTTAGACAGGGGGTTCCCCTACGAGCAGTACTTC.

The V gene is TRBV27, the J gene TRBJ2-7; 9 bases fit TRBD1. The CDR3 is made up of 13 amino acids. V was clipped by 5 bases and J by 6 bases; unmatched bases: 5. The germline V gene has CDR1 MNHEY and CDR2 SMNVEV (reference sequence). This CDR3 is CASSPRTGVEQYF. The CDR3 DNA reads TGTGCCAGCAGTCCGAGGACAGGGGTCGAGCAGTACTTC.

The chain employs TRBV6-5 and TRBJ2-2; D is perhaps TRBD2 (7 bases). This CDR3 is 13 amino acids long. V was trimmed by 5 bases and J by 7 bases, leaving 11 bases between them. Germline lookup yields CDR1 MNHEY and CDR2 SVGAGI. The CDR3 sequence is CASSRGGGGELFF. CDR3 sequence (DNA): TGTGCCAGCAGTAGGGGGGGAGGCGGGGAGCTGTTTTTT.